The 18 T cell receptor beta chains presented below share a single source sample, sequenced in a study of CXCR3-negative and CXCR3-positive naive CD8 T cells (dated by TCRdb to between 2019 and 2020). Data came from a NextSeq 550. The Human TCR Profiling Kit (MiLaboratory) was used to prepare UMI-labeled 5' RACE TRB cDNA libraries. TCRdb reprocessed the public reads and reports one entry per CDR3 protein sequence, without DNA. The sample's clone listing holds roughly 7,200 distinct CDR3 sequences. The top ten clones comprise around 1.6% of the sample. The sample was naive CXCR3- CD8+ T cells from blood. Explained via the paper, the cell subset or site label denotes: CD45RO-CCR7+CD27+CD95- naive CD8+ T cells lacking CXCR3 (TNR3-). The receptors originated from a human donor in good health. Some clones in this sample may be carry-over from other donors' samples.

CDR3 sequence reads: CASSPSGPRHEQFF. This chain links TRBV12-3 or TRBV12-4 with TRBJ2-1. The CDR3 sequence is 14 residues long.

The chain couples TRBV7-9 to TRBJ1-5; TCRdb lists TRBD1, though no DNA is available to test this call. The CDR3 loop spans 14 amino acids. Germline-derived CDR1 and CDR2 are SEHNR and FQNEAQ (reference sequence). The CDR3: CASSLDSNNQPQHF.

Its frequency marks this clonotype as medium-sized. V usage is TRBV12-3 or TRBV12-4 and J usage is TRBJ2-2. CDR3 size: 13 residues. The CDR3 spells CASSLSMTGELFF.

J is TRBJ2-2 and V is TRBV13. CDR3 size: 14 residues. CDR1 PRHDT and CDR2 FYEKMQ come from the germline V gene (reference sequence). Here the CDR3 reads CASSLGLNTGELFF.

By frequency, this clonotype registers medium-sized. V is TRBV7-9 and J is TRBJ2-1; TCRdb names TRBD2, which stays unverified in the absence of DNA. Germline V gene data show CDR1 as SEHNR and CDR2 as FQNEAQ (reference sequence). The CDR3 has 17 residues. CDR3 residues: CASSLVAGGPAYNEQFF.

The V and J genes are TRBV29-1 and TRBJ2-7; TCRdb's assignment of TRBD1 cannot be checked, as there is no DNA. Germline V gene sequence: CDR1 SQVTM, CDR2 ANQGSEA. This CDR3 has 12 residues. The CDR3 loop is CSGAFLGGEQYF.

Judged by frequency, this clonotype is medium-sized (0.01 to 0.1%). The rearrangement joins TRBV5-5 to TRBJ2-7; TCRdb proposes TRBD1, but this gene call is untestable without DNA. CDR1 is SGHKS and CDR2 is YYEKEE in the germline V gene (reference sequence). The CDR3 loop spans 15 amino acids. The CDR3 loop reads CASSLGGQGIYEQYF.

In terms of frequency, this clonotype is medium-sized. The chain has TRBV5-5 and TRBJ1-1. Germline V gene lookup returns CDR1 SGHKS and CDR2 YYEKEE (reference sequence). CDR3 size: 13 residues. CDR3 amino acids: CASSLDVNTEAFF.

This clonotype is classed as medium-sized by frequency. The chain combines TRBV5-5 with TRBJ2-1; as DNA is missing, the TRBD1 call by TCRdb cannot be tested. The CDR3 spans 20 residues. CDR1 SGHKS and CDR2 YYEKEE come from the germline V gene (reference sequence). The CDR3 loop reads CASSFPLHQTQGADYNEQFF.

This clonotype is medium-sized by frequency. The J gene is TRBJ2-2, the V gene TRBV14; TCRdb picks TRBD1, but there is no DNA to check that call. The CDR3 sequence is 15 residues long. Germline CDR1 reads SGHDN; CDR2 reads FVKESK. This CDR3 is CASSQVDSYTGELFF.

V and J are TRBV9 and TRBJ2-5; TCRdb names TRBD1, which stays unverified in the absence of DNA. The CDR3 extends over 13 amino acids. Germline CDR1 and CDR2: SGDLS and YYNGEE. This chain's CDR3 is CASSPGGPGTQYF.

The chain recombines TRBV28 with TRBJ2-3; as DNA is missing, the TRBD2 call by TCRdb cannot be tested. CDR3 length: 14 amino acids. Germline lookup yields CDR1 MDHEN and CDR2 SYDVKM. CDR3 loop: CASTRPWRSDTQYF.

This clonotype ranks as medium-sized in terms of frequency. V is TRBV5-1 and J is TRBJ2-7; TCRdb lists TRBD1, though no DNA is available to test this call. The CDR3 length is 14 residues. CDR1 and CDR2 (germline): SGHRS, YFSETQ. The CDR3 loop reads CASSLGQGRYEQYF.

CDR3 protein: CSVLTPNQPQHF. The chain joins TRBV29-1 to TRBJ1-5. Germline V gene data show CDR1 as SQVTM and CDR2 as ANQGSEA. This CDR3 comprises 12 residues.

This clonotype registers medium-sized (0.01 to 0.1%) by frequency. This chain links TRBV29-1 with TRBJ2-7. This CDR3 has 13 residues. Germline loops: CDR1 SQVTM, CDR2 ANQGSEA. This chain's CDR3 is CSVDRGDSYEQYF.

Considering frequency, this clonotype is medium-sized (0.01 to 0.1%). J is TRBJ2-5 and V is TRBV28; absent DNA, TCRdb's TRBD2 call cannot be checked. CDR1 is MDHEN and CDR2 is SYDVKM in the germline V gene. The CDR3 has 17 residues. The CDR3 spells CASSLEYPAGEGGTQYF.

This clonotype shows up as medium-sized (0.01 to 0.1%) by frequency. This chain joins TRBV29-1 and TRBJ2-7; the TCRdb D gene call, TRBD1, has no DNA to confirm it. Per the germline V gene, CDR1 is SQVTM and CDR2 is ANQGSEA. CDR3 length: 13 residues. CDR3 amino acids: CSVVRQGTYEQYF.

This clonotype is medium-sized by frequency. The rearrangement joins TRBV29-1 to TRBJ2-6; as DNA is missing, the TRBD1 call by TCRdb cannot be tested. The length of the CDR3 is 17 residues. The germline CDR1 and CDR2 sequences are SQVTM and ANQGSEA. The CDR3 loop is CSVEGLTGGAGANVLTF. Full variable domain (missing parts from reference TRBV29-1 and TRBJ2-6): SAVISQKPSRDICQRGTSLTIQCQVDSQVTMMFWYRQQPGQSLTLIATANQGSEATYESGFVIDKFPISRPNLTFSTLTVSNMSPEDSSIYLCSVEGLTGGAGANVLTFGAGSRLTVL.